Below, 19 T cell receptor beta chains from the same sample are listed, as sequenced in a study of CD8 T cells in Susac syndrome (dated by TCRdb to the late 2010s). Libraries were constructed by the immunoSEQ multiplex PCR assay. RNA was extracted using the RNeasy kit, and about 0.45 to 1 microgram was reverse transcribed with random hexamers. In-frame beta chains were kept once TCRdb had trimmed the public reads at Q25 with fastp and called clones with MiXCR. Rows with a matching CDR3 protein are joined into one entry that keeps the most common DNA and genes. The sample table lists 85,000 to 120,000 distinct CDR3 sequences, roughly 94% of them with a count of one. About 0.42% of the sample rests with the top ten. The material sequenced was CD8+ T cells from PBMCs. These receptor sequences come from a human donor with Susac syndrome.

V usage is TRBV4-2 and J usage is TRBJ2-1; 11 nucleotides line up with TRBD1. With V trimmed by 2 bases and J by 6 bases, 3 bases remained unmatched. Germline lookup yields CDR1 LGHNA and CDR2 YNFKEQ. The CDR3 sequence is 15 residues long. CDR3 amino acids: CASSQRTGGRNEQFF. CDR3 coding DNA: TGTGCCAGCAGCCAAAGGACAGGGGGCCGCAATGAGCAGTTCTTC.

The rearrangement links TRBV27 to TRBJ1-2; D is unresolved. Germline V gene data show CDR1 as MNHEY and CDR2 as SMNVEV (reference sequence). V gave up 5 bases and J gave up 10 bases, with 20 bases separating them. The CDR3 has 14 residues. CDR3 in amino acids: CASSPASGKSHYTF. CDR3 DNA sequence: TGTGCCAGCAGTCCGGCGAGCGGCAAATCTCACTACACCTTC.

V gene TRBV2 combines with J gene TRBJ2-1, with 10 bases lining up with TRBD1. V dropped 8 bases and J dropped 5; count of bases not matched to a gene: 12. Germline CDR1 is SNHLY and CDR2 is FYNNEI. CDR3 length: 16 residues. The CDR3 sequence: CASVRDRGGLNNEQFF. The CDR3 DNA reads as TGTGCCAGCGTGCGGGACAGGGGAGGATTGAACAATGAGCAGTTCTTC.

The chain couples TRBV19 to TRBJ2-2, with 9 positions matching TRBD1. This CDR3 contains 14 residues. With 6 bases clipped from V and 7 bases from J, the junction kept 6 bases outside the gene matches. Germline values: CDR1 LNHDA, CDR2 SQIVND (reference sequence). CDR3: CASSLQGAYGELFF. CDR3 nucleotide sequence: TGTGCCAGTAGCTTACAGGGGGCTTACGGGGAGCTGTTTTTT.

CDR3 nucleotide sequence: TGCAGTGCTAGAGACGCGGGACAGGGGGCCTACGAGCAGTACTTC. The encoded protein is CSARDAGQGAYEQYF. This rearrangement joins TRBV20-1 to TRBJ2-7; TRBD1 agrees at 11 bases. Germline V CDR1 and CDR2: DFQATT, SNEGSKA (reference sequence). This CDR3 comprises 15 residues. J lost 2 bases, V lost 0 bases, and 3 bases had no gene match.

The chain uses TRBV12-3 or TRBV12-4 and TRBJ1-5; no reliable D call. The V gene lost 6 bases and the J gene lost 3 bases, with 12 bases spanning the gap. This CDR3 is 14 amino acids long. The CDR3 bases are TGTGCCAGCAGCCCCTGGCAGGACAATCAGCCCCAGCATTTT. Its protein is CASSPWQDNQPQHF.

The CDR3 sequence is CASSRTGGSTEAFF. DNA of the CDR3: TGTGCCAGCAGTCGGACAGGGGGAAGCACTGAAGCTTTCTTT. V and J are TRBV27 and TRBJ1-1; 10 nucleotides agree with TRBD1. Germline V gene lookup returns CDR1 MNHEY and CDR2 SMNVEV (reference sequence). The trim removed 5 bases at V and 4 bases at J, leaving 4 bases unmatched. CDR3 length: 14 residues.

In nucleotides, the CDR3 is TGTGCCAGCAGCCCACGGGTTCTGGATGGCTACACCTTC. Amino acid sequence: CASSPRVLDGYTF. The chain joins TRBV27 to TRBJ1-2; no definite D call. There are 13 residues in the CDR3. CDR1 and CDR2 from the germline V gene are MNHEY and SMNVEV (reference sequence). The V end was cut by 6 bases, the J end by 6 bases, with 14 bases between.

The chain combines TRBV7-6 with TRBJ2-7, with 7 bases identical to TRBD1. The CDR3 runs 17 residues. V dropped 5 bases and J dropped 2; count of bases not matched to a gene: 15. The germline V gene encodes CDR1 SGHVS and CDR2 FNYEAQ. In DNA form, the CDR3 reads TGTGCCAGCAGCCCAGGGACAGACAGCTATATACCCTACGAGCAGTACTTC. This sequence encodes CASSPGTDSYIPYEQYF. Full variable domain (outside the CDR3, taken from reference TRBV7-6 and TRBJ2-7): GAGVSQSPRYKVTKRGQDVALRCDPISGHVSLYWYRQALGQGPEFLTYFNYEAQQDKSGLPNDRFSAERPEGSISTLTIQRTEQRDSAMYRCASSPGTDSYIPYEQYFGPGTRLTVT.

This rearrangement joins TRBV6-5 to TRBJ2-3, with D possibly being TRBD2 (5 bases). The germline V gene encodes CDR1 MNHEY and CDR2 SVGAGI. The V end lost 0 bases, the J end lost 3 bases, and 10 bases lay between the germline ends. The CDR3 consists of 15 residues. Here the CDR3 DNA reads TGTGCCAGCAGTTACTCCGACGGGGATACAGATACGCAGTATTTT. Translated: CASSYSDGDTDTQYF.

The gene calls are TRBV6-5 and TRBJ2-5, with a possible D match to TRBD1 (6 bases). The length of the CDR3 is 16 residues. The ends were cut back, 0 bases at V and 2 bases at J, with 13 bases in the middle. Per germline, CDR1 MNHEY and CDR2 SVGAGI. The CDR3 here is CASSYSPGAVQETQYF. The CDR3 DNA follows: TGTGCCAGCAGTTACTCGCCAGGGGCGGTACAAGAGACCCAGTACTTC.

J is TRBJ2-7 and V is TRBV6-1, with TRBD2 matching over 7 bases. V shed 8 bases and J 6 bases; nucleotides not matched to a gene: 7. Looked up from germline, CDR1 is MNHNS and CDR2 is SASEGT. The CDR3 has 12 amino acids. The CDR3 reads CASYGTKGEQYF. CDR3 bases: TGTGCCAGCTACGGGACTAAAGGCGAGCAGTACTTC.

The gene calls are TRBV2 and TRBJ1-5; unclear D gene. This CDR3 comprises 15 residues. Germline assignment: CDR1 SNHLY and CDR2 FYNNEI. V gave up 5 bases and J gave up 0 bases, with 11 bases separating them. The CDR3 is CASSTPVDSNQPQHF. For the CDR3, the DNA is TGTGCCAGCAGTACACCAGTCGATAGCAATCAGCCCCAGCATTTT. Full variable domain (missing parts from reference TRBV2 and TRBJ1-5): EPEVTQTPSHQVTQMGQEVILRCVPISNHLYFYWYRQILGQKVEFLVSFYNNEISEKSEIFDDQFSVERPDGSNFTLKIRSTKLEDSAMYFCASSTPVDSNQPQHFGDGTRLSIL.

This clonotype was recorded once. V is TRBV28 and J is TRBJ2-7, with D tentatively TRBD1 or TRBD2 (5 bases each). Germline V gene lookup returns CDR1 MDHEN and CDR2 SYDVKM. There are 13 residues in the CDR3. V shed 10 bases and J shed 3 bases, with 16 bases lying between them. The CDR3, as DNA: TGTGCCATCGGCCGGGACGGACTCTACGAGCAGTACTTC. The encoded protein is CAIGRDGLYEQYF.

The chain uses TRBV20-1 and TRBJ1-4; D gene uncertain. V lost 5 bases and J lost 3, with 10 bases in between. Germline loops: CDR1 DFQATT, CDR2 SNEGSKA (reference sequence). There are 13 residues in the CDR3. CDR3 DNA sequence: TGCAGTGCTGTACGGGAACCTAATGAAAAACTGTTTTTT. It yields the protein CSAVREPNEKLFF.

V is TRBV24-1 and J is TRBJ2-1, with 9 bases identical to TRBD1. This CDR3 is 15 amino acids long. Germline V CDR1 and CDR2: KGHDR, SFDVKD. V was clipped by 5 bases and J by 7 bases; unmatched bases: 8. The CDR3 bases are TGTGCCACCAGTGCTGGGGACAGGGACTGGAATGAGCAGTTCTTC. As protein: CATSAGDRDWNEQFF.

V is TRBV4-3 and J is TRBJ2-1, with 7 bases aligning to TRBD1. The CDR3 extends over 16 amino acids. Germline V CDR1 and CDR2: LGHNA, YSLEER. Germline trimming cut 0 bases from V and 2 bases from J; bases unmatched to any gene: 4. The CDR3 coding sequence is TGCGCCAGCAGCCAAGACCACAGGGGCACCTACAATGAGCAGTTCTTC. Amino acids: CASSQDHRGTYNEQFF.

This chain joins TRBV14 and TRBJ2-7; weak D call: TRBD1 (6 bases). This CDR3 spans 13 amino acids. Between the trimmed V and J ends, which lost 6 bases and 3 bases, there was a span of 12 bases. Germline V gene data show CDR1 as SGHDN and CDR2 as FVKESK. CDR3: CASRSGTNYEQYF. DNA of the CDR3: TGTGCCAGCAGGTCCGGGACAAACTACGAGCAGTACTTC.

This clonotype appeared a few times. The chain uses TRBV6-6 and TRBJ2-7; D might be TRBD1 (6 bases). Looked up from germline, CDR1 is MNHNY and CDR2 is SVGAGI (reference sequence). V was cut by 5 bases and J by 1 base, with 6 bases left in between. CDR3 size: 12 residues. The CDR3 DNA reads TGTGCCAGCAGTACAGGGTCCTACGAGCAGTACTTC. Translation gives CASSTGSYEQYF.